The source of this TCR beta chain is a study of blood T cell repertoires in COVID-19 (dated by TCRdb to the early 2020s). Looking at the study overall: Samples from collaborators originated in the United States, Italy and Spain and spanned both the acute and convalescent phases of COVID-19. The material from the prospective study consisted of cDNA or gDNA derived from T cells, B-cell-depleted T cells, or PBMCs. The dataset comprised deeply sampled blood TCRbeta repertoires from subjects exposed to, actively infected with, or recovered from COVID-19. The repertoires were released in a freely available public database meant as a resource for research on the immune response to SARS-CoV-2. Samples were obtained from the ongoing ImmuneRACE study (first 160 participants) and from approximately 1,200 subjects provided by 6 global collaborators. Nearly every sample came with metadata listing a de-identified subject ID, COVID-19 status, age in years and sex. Where HLA class I and class II types were available, the types were taken from metadata supplied by the sample provider, not from assay-based typing. Beyond this particular receptor, the publication reports: The amount of clinical and demographic metadata varied by source and participant and was provided uncurated.

As regards this clone: The antigen it recognizes is unknown. The sample holds no much larger clone one base away, and base qualities are not on file.

The CDR3 numbers 13 residues from cysteine through phenylalanine. CDR3 DNA is the only sequence kept; it has 39 bases, read in frame from the first base. At the junction V is shortened by 0 bases and J by 7 bases, with 6 bases in between. Based on the germline V gene, the CDR1 and CDR2 sequences are SGHAT and FQNNGV. TCRbeta CDR3 regions were amplified from genomic DNA by means of the immunoSEQ Assay, a bias-controlled multiplex PCR. As for the authors' bioinformatics: The number of nucleated cells in each sample was estimated from the amplification of reference gene primers within the assay. To quantify the absolute abundance of each unique TCRbeta CDR3 rearrangement, sequence reads were collapsed and filtered. For each sample, productive Simpson clonality was calculated by taking the square root of Simpson's diversity index across productive rearrangements. This immuneACCESS table, as held by TCRdb, lists in-frame sequences with V and J called but not all clones. Of the missing ones, under half trace to an unresolved V gene in checked studies; the others have no known cause. The DNA gave D and trimming, while V, J and clone size come from that table. A total of 150,000 or so clones appear in this sample, about 80% of them only once. Of the sample, nearly 3.5% falls within the top ten clones.

Participants in the prospective study were enrolled through a virtual design, were aged 18 to 89 years, and lived in 24 United States geographic areas. In the prospective study, participants were assigned to cohorts based on the clinical history participants reported in a screening survey and a study questionnaire. Recovered participants in ImmuneRACE Cohort 3 were defined as having two consecutive negative NP/OP PCR tests, clearance from a healthcare professional, or resolution of symptoms. In the prospective study, whole blood, serum and a nasopharyngeal or oropharyngeal swab were collected from each participant by mobile phlebotomists. Prospective study participants could optionally give additional blood draws and questionnaires over an approximately two-month period. Before DNA extraction, blood samples from the prospective study were shipped at room temperature or frozen.

The TCR comes from an older woman who had recovered from COVID-19. Material: PBMCs or T cells enriched from blood (not recorded which). The chain employs TRBV11-2 and TRBJ1-4; 6 matching bases give a weak D call of TRBD1. The CDR3 here reads CASSLDRGEKLFF. The DNA reads as follows: TGTGCCAGCAGCTTAGACAGGGGTGAAAAACTGTTTTTT.